This TCR beta chain originates from a study of Ad26.COV2.S vaccination and SARS-CoV-2 variants. Study findings and constraints: The authors reported substantial breadth in spike-specific CD8+ and CD4+ T cell responses after vaccination. Spike-specific TCR breadth was greater after Ad26.COV2.S than placebo. Vaccine and placebo recipients had similar non-spike TCR breadth. Breadth and depth estimates from TCRs may understate total T cell responses.

Libraries were prepared by immunoSEQ multiplex PCR; TCRdb keeps only in-frame clonotypes and omits some of them. The sample lists 350,000 to 450,000 clones; about 90% were seen once. The germline V gene has CDR1 LNHDA and CDR2 SQIVND (reference sequence). This CDR3 has 14 residues. After removal of 8 bases from V and 6 bases from J, the junction contained 9 bases not matched to a gene. A note on this clone: No antigen is known for it.

The TCR was taken from a human donor who had recovered from COVID-19. This chain connects TRBV19 to TRBJ1-2, with TRBD1 identical over 10 bases. This specimen consisted of peripheral blood, obtained after recovery from COVID-19. Here the CDR3 reads CASLHRDRGDGYTF. The CDR3 DNA sequence: TGTGCCAGTCTCCACCGGGACAGGGGTGATGGCTACACCTTC. The full variable domain, completed using reference TRBV19 and TRBJ1-2, is DGGITQSPKYLFRKEGQNVTLSCEQNLNHDAMYWYRQDPGQGLRLIYYSQIVNDFQKGDIAEGYSVSREKKESFPLTVTSAQKNPTAFYLCASLHRDRGDGYTFGSGTRLTVV.